This entry concerns a single T cell receptor (beta chain). An end of the junction does not agree with germline; a read error may underlie this. The tissue used was unsorted bulk material of 20-30 mg. RNA and DNA were co-extracted from it with the AllPrep DNA/RNA mini kit. The sample belongs to a study of tumor-infiltrating lymphocytes in primary liver carcinoma. From around 0.5 ug of total RNA, TCR beta-specific cDNA was reverse-transcribed using a constant-region primer. ARM-PCR was slightly modified, and three nested multiplex PCR rounds with it gave rise to the TCR beta libraries. In the first two PCR rounds, TRBV1-TRBV30 forward primers were paired with a C-beta reverse primer, and each round lasted about 9 cycles. MiXCR was run by TCRdb on the multiplex PCR reads, yielding one entry per CDR3 protein. Seen here are roughly 120,000 distinct CDR3 sequences, 60% to 80% observed once, and the top ten hold around 8.2%.

This CDR3 contains 19 residues. Germline V CDR1 and CDR2: SGHAT, FQNNGV. The origin of this receptor is a woman aged 60 to 75 with primary liver carcinoma and hepatitis B virus infection. Sequenced: liver tumor tissue from sampling region 3. This sample's subset: tumor region T3, left-lateral pole. The chain employs TRBV11-2 and TRBJ2-6, with 8 positions matching TRBD1. This CDR3 reads CDSSLGDRPVSSGANVLAF. The DNA of the CDR3 is TGTGACAGCAGTTTAGGGGACAGGCCCGTTAGCTCTGGGGCCAACGTCCTGGCTTTC.